The 31 T cell receptor beta chains given below trace back to one sample, sequenced in a study of blood T cell repertoires in COVID-19. Generated by immunoSEQ multiplex PCR, the TCRdb table keeps only in-frame clones and is missing some. Of 95,000 to 110,000 clones in the sample, over 60% were seen once. Source material: peripheral blood. These receptors were collected from a man aged 70-80 years with acute or convalescent COVID-19.

The CDR3: CAITKEGQGTGELFF. The CDR3 DNA sequence: TGTGCCATCACCAAGGAAGGACAGGGCACCGGGGAGCTGTTTTTT. This chain connects TRBV10-3 to TRBJ2-2; TRBD1 matches 8 bases. V was clipped by 7 bases and J by 4 bases; unmatched bases: 8. The CDR3 length is 15 residues. Per germline, CDR1 ENHRY and CDR2 SYGVKD.

V usage is TRBV7-7 and J usage is TRBJ2-2; 7 bases map to TRBD1. Per germline, CDR1 SSHAT and CDR2 FNYEAQ (reference sequence). The CDR3 is 15 amino acids. V was clipped by 3 bases and J by 6 bases; unmatched bases: 7. The CDR3 DNA reads TGTGCCAGCAGCTTCGACAGGGCAGGGTCCGGGGAGCTGTTTTTT. This sequence encodes CASSFDRAGSGELFF.

J is TRBJ1-5 and V is TRBV6-2 or TRBV6-3; possibly TRBD1 for D (5 bases). The CDR3 extends over 16 amino acids. V dropped 5 bases and J dropped 3 bases, with 17 bases sitting between them. CDR1 MNHEY and CDR2 SVGEGT come from the germline V gene. This CDR3 reads CASSDPPRTLNQPQHF. The CDR3 nucleotides are TGTGCCAGCAGTGACCCCCCCAGGACACTCAATCAGCCCCAGCATTTT.

As DNA, the CDR3 is TGTGCCAGCAGCCGTACAGGGATCGAGCAGTTCTTC. Amino acid sequence: CASSRTGIEQFF. V usage is TRBV11-3 and J usage is TRBJ2-1; D possibly corresponds to TRBD1 (6 bases). In germline, CDR1 is SGHNT, CDR2 YENEEA. The CDR3 is 12 residues long. The V and J ends lost 5 bases and 10 bases respectively, with 12 bases between them.

The V and J genes are TRBV18 and TRBJ1-5; 11 bases map to TRBD1. Germline trimming cut 2 bases from V and 4 bases from J; bases unmatched to any gene: 4. Germline assignment: CDR1 KGHSH and CDR2 LQKENI. The CDR3 has 16 amino acids. The CDR3 protein is CASSPGTGGINQPQHF. DNA of the CDR3: TGTGCCAGCTCACCAGGGACAGGGGGGATAAATCAGCCCCAGCATTTT.

The V and J genes are TRBV7-9 and TRBJ1-4; D remains ambiguous. The CDR3 contains 14 residues. Trimming left V 8 bases short and J 2 bases short, with 12 bases between. Germline V gene sequence: CDR1 SEHNR, CDR2 FQNEAQ (reference sequence). This CDR3 is CASDNEVTNEKLFF. The CDR3 bases are TGTGCCAGCGATAACGAGGTTACTAATGAAAAACTGTTTTTT.

This chain joins TRBV5-6 and TRBJ1-2; D perhaps matches TRBD1 (6 bases). CDR3 length: 12 amino acids. Germline loops: CDR1 SGHDT, CDR2 YYEEEE. The V and J ends lost 4 bases and 7 bases respectively, with 11 bases between them. The CDR3 coding sequence is TGTGCCAGCAGCGAGGGGGTAGGTGGCTACACCTTC. The encoded protein is CASSEGVGGYTF.

In DNA form, the CDR3 reads TGTGCCAGTAGAACTCTGGAAGCGGGTGGCAATCAGCCCCAGCATTTT. Amino acids: CASRTLEAGGNQPQHF. This chain connects TRBV19 to TRBJ1-5, with no clear D. V was clipped by 6 bases and J by 2 bases, with 17 bases between them. Germline CDR1 LNHDA, CDR2 SQIVND (reference sequence). This CDR3 has 16 amino acids.

A single count supports this clone. The V call is TRBV15, the J call TRBJ2-7, with 8 positions matching TRBD2. Germline trimming cut 4 bases from V and 3 bases from J; bases unmatched to any gene: 8. CDR1 is LNHNV and CDR2 is YYDKDF in the germline V gene (reference sequence). This CDR3 has 15 amino acids. The CDR3 loop is CATSNPLRGVYEQYF. For the CDR3, the DNA is TGTGCCACCAGCAACCCTCTGCGGGGGGTCTACGAGCAGTACTTC.

The CDR3 loop is CASSLSPDQPQHF. CDR3 nucleotides: TGTGCCAGCAGCCTCTCCCCGGATCAGCCCCAGCATTTT. The chain links TRBV9 to TRBJ1-5; D gene ambiguous. This CDR3 is built from 13 residues. The ends were cut back, 4 bases at V and 5 bases at J, with 10 bases in the middle. Germline V gene data show CDR1 as SGDLS and CDR2 as YYNGEE.

This chain joins TRBV7-3 and TRBJ1-1, with a possible D match to TRBD1 (6 bases). V was clipped by 5 bases and J by 1 base, with 11 bases between them. The V gene's germline CDR1 is SGHTA and CDR2 FQGTGA. The CDR3 is made up of 14 amino acids. In DNA form, the CDR3 reads TGTGCCAGCAGCCCGGGACATCAGAACACTGAAGCTTTCTTT. Protein: CASSPGHQNTEAFF. Drawing the rest from reference TRBV7-3 and TRBJ1-1, the complete variable domain is GAGVSQTPSNKVTEKGKYVELRCDPISGHTALYWYRQSLGQGPEFLIYFQGTGAADDSGLPNDRFFAVRPEGSVSTLKIQRTERGDSAVYLCASSPGHQNTEAFFGQGTRLTVV.

The V and J genes are TRBV2 and TRBJ2-6; possibly TRBD1 for D (6 bases). The V gene's germline CDR1 is SNHLY and CDR2 FYNNEI. The length of the CDR3 is 14 residues. Trimming removed 5 bases from V and 9 bases from J, with 14 bases in between. The CDR3 sequence: CASSLTGTFNVLTF. DNA of the CDR3: TGTGCCAGCAGTCTTACTGGGACATTCAACGTCCTGACTTTC.

The chain links TRBV6-5 to TRBJ2-4; TRBD1 matches at 7 bases. Unmatched junction bases numbered 7, after V lost 4 bases and J lost 4 bases. CDR1 is MNHEY and CDR2 is SVGAGI in the germline V gene. The CDR3 length is 15 residues. The CDR3 loop reads CASSFRDSEKNIQYF. DNA of the CDR3: TGTGCCAGCAGTTTCCGGGACAGCGAGAAAAACATTCAGTACTTC.

The chain links TRBV20-1 to TRBJ1-3, with unresolved D. CDR1 and CDR2 (germline): DFQATT, SNEGSKA (reference sequence). The CDR3 is made up of 11 amino acids. Between the trimmed V and J ends, which lost 5 bases and 4 bases, there was a span of 6 bases. This chain's CDR3 is CSAPQGNTIYF. Written as DNA, the CDR3 is TGCAGTGCTCCTCAGGGAAACACCATATATTTT.

V gene TRBV3-1 (or the pseudogene TRBV3-2) combines with J gene TRBJ1-4; D gene uncertain. The V end was cut by 1 base, the J end by 6 bases, with 3 bases between. Per the germline V gene, CDR1 is LGHDT and CDR2 is YNNKEL (reference sequence). The CDR3 spans 12 residues. The CDR3 bases are TGTGCCAGCAGCCAAGTCGATGAAAAACTGTTTTTT. This sequence encodes CASSQVDEKLFF.

This clone was recorded a few times. This chain uses TRBV7-9 with TRBJ1-1; 9 bases agree with TRBD1. V dropped 4 bases and J dropped 0; count of bases not matched to a gene: 12. CDR3 length: 18 amino acids. Per germline, CDR1 SEHNR and CDR2 FQNEAQ (reference sequence). This CDR3 reads CASSYRDRVSRMNTEAFF. CDR3 nucleotide sequence: TGTGCCAGCAGCTATCGGGACAGGGTTTCACGGATGAACACTGAAGCTTTCTTT. Using reference TRBV7-9 and TRBJ1-1 for the parts outside the CDR3, the full variable domain is DTGVSQNPRHKITKRGQNVTFRCDPISEHNRLYWYRQTLGQGPEFLTYFQNEAQLEKSRLLSDRFSAERPKGSFSTLEIQRTEQGDSAMYLCASSYRDRVSRMNTEAFFGQGTRLTVV.

The rearrangement links TRBV18 to TRBJ1-2; a weak D match, TRBD1 (5 bases). Germline CDR1 and CDR2: KGHSH and LQKENI. CDR3 length: 15 amino acids. Trimming took off 6 bases at V and 8 bases at J, with 22 bases between the two ends. CDR3 sequence reads: CASSPMGLGAEGYTF. The CDR3 nucleotides read TGTGCCAGCTCCCCTATGGGACTGGGAGCGGAGGGCTACACCTTC.

The gene calls are TRBV27 and TRBJ1-5, with no clear D. Germline assignment: CDR1 MNHEY and CDR2 SMNVEV (reference sequence). V gave up 3 bases and J gave up 4 bases, with 16 bases separating them. CDR3 length equals 16 residues. The CDR3 DNA sequence: TGTGCCAGCAGTTTTGGGGAGCCTTTGGTTAATCAGCCCCAGCATTTT. Its protein product is CASSFGEPLVNQPQHF.

The V and J genes are TRBV19 and TRBJ1-2, with TRBD1 as a possible D gene (6 bases). CDR1 LNHDA and CDR2 SQIVND come from the germline V gene (reference sequence). The CDR3 spans 13 residues. The V end lost 7 bases, the J end lost 2 bases, and 11 bases lay between the germline ends. CDR3 sequence: CASTRDKNYGYTF. DNA for the CDR3: TGTGCCAGTACTCGGGACAAGAACTATGGCTACACCTTC.

J is TRBJ2-3 and V is TRBV6-5; 11 bases are a match to TRBD2. The V segment lost 0 bases and the J segment 4 bases; nucleotides outside the gene matches: 3. The germline gives CDR1 MNHEY, CDR2 SVGAGI. This CDR3 is 16 amino acids long. The CDR3, as DNA: TGTGCCAGCAGTTACTCGGCTAGCGGGGGGTCAGATACGCAGTATTTT. Amino acids: CASSYSASGGSDTQYF.

This chain links TRBV19 with TRBJ1-4; weak D call: TRBD1 (6 bases). This CDR3 region has 15 residues. Germline CDR1 and CDR2: LNHDA and SQIVND (reference sequence). V lost 4 bases, J lost 8 bases, and 17 bases lay in between. The CDR3 region has the DNA TGTGCCAGTAGTACAACAGGGAATAACGTGGAAAAACTGTTTTTT. As protein: CASSTTGNNVEKLFF. The whole variable domain, filled in from reference TRBV19 and TRBJ1-4, reads DGGITQSPKYLFRKEGQNVTLSCEQNLNHDAMYWYRQDPGQGLRLIYYSQIVNDFQKGDIAEGYSVSREKKESFPLTVTSAQKNPTAFYLCASSTTGNNVEKLFFGSGTQLSVL.

The chain employs TRBV6-2 or TRBV6-3 and TRBJ2-5; D is undetermined. Per germline, CDR1 MNHEY and CDR2 SVGEGT. The CDR3 spans 13 residues. V was pared by 2 bases and J by 2 bases, with 6 bases between. The CDR3: CASSYGRQETQYF. In nucleotides, the CDR3 is TGTGCCAGCAGTTACGGCAGACAAGAGACCCAGTACTTC.

The rearrangement joins TRBV11-3 to TRBJ2-1, with TRBD1 identical over 8 bases. Germline V gene sequence: CDR1 SGHNT, CDR2 YENEEA. Unmatched junction bases numbered 7, after V lost 5 bases and J lost 4 bases. This CDR3 has 15 residues. CDR3 sequence (DNA): TGTGCCAGCAGCCAGGGGGCATCGGGGTACAATGAGCAGTTCTTC. Its protein is CASSQGASGYNEQFF.

The J gene is TRBJ2-5, the V gene TRBV9; 8 nucleotides align to TRBD1. From germline, CDR1 is SGDLS and CDR2 YYNGEE. The CDR3 is 14 residues long. Trimming cost V 1 base and J 2 bases; bases outside gene matches: 1. The CDR3 nucleotides are TGTGCCAGCAGCGTAAGGGACAGGCAAGAGACCCAGTACTTC. This translates into CASSVRDRQETQYF.

This chain uses TRBV7-8 with TRBJ2-1, with D possibly being TRBD1 (6 bases). This CDR3 region has 14 residues. Trimming removed 5 bases at V and 5 bases at J, with 13 bases between. CDR1 and CDR2 (germline): SGHVS, FQNEAQ. The CDR3 nucleotides read TGTGCCAGCAGCCGACAGGTTAGGCACAATGAGCAGTTCTTC. It yields the protein CASSRQVRHNEQFF.

This sequence joins TRBV3-1 (or the pseudogene TRBV3-2) and TRBJ2-1; 10 nucleotides agree with TRBD2. CDR1 is LGHDT, CDR2 YNNKEL, per germline (reference sequence). The CDR3 has 16 amino acids. The V segment lost 4 bases and the J segment 7 bases; nucleotides outside the gene matches: 10. The chain's CDR3 is CASSPSSGGAVNEQFF. The CDR3 DNA reads TGTGCCAGCAGCCCCTCCAGCGGGGGGGCCGTAAATGAGCAGTTCTTC.

The chain has TRBV29-1 and TRBJ2-3; D perhaps matches TRBD2 (5 bases). CDR1 is SQVTM, CDR2 ANQGSEA, per germline. V lost 6 bases and J 1 base, leaving 14 bases between the germline ends. The CDR3 is 14 residues long. In nucleotides, the CDR3 is TGCAGCGTCTCAGGACCCGGGGGCACAGATACGCAGTATTTT. Translation: CSVSGPGGTDTQYF.

V and J are TRBV4-1 and TRBJ2-1; 10 bases are shared with TRBD1. The junction had 2 bases not matched to a gene; V was cut back by 4 bases and J by 2 bases. This CDR3 comprises 15 residues. CDR1 and CDR2 (germline): MGHRA, YSYEKL. The CDR3 nucleotides are TGCGCCAGCAGCCTAGACAGGGGGCCCTACAATGAGCAGTTCTTC. Encoded protein: CASSLDRGPYNEQFF.

DNA for the CDR3: TGCGCCAGCAGCCCTACCCGAAGACAAGAGACCCAGTACTTC. Translation gives CASSPTRRQETQYF. The chain recombines TRBV4-3 with TRBJ2-5; no clear D. The V gene's germline CDR1 is LGHNA and CDR2 YSLEER. The CDR3 spans 14 residues. The germline V and J ends were trimmed by 4 bases and 2 bases, with 11 bases remaining between them.

The chain joins TRBV19 to TRBJ1-5, with 9 bases fitting TRBD1. CDR3 length equals 16 residues. Losses at the gene ends were 10 bases for V and 0 bases for J; bases not matched to a gene: 10. The V gene's germline CDR1 is LNHDA and CDR2 SQIVND (reference sequence). CDR3 coding DNA: TGTGCCACCCGTATCCGGGACAGGGATAGCAATCAGCCCCAGCATTTT. The encoded protein is CATRIRDRDSNQPQHF.

The chain couples TRBV3-1 (or the pseudogene TRBV3-2) to TRBJ1-3; D gene ambiguous. This CDR3 is built from 15 residues. Per the germline V gene, CDR1 is LGHDT and CDR2 is YNNKEL (reference sequence). The V gene lost 0 bases and the J gene lost 0 bases, with 6 bases spanning the gap. This CDR3 reads CASSQDRGSGNTIYF. In DNA form, the CDR3 reads TGTGCCAGCAGCCAAGACAGAGGCTCTGGAAACACCATATATTTT.